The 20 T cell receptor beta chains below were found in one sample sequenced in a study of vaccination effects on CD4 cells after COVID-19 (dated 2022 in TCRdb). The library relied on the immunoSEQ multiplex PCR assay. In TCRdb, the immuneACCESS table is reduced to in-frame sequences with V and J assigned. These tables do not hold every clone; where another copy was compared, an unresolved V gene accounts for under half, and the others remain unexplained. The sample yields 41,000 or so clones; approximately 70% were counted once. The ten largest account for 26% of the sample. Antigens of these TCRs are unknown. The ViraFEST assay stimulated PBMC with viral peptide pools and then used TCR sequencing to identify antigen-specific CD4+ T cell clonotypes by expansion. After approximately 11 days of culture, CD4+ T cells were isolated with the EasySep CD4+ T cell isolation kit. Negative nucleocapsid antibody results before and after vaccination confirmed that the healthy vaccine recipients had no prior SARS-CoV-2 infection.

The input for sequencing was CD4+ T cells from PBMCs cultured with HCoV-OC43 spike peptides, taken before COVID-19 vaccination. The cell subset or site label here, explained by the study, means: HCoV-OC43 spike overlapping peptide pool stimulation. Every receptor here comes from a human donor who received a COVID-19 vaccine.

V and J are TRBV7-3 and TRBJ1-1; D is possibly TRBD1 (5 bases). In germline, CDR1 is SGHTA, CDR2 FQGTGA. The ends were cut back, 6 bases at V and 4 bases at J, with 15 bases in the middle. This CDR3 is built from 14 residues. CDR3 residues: CASRRGGGSTEAFF. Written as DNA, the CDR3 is TGTGCCAGCAGGAGGGGAGGAGGATCCACTGAAGCTTTCTTT.

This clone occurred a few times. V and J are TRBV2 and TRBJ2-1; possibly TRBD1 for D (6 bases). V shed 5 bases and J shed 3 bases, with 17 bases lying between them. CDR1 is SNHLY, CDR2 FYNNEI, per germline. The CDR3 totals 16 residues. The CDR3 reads CASSLDADSFYNEQFF. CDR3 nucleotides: TGTGCCAGCAGTCTCGATGCGGACAGTTTCTACAATGAGCAGTTCTTC.

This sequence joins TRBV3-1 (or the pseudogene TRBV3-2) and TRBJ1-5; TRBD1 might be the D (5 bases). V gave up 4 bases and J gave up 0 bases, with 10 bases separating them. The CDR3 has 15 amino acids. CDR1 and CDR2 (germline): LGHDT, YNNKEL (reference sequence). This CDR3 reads CASSRGGYSNQPQHF. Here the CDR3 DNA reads TGTGCCAGCAGCCGTGGGGGGTATAGCAATCAGCCCCAGCATTTT.

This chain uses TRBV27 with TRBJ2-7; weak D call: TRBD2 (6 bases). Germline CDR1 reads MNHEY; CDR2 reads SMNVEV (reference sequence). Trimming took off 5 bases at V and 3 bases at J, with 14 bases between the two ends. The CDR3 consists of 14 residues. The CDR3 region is CASSRFMGGYEQYF. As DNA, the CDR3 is TGTGCCAGCAGTAGATTTATGGGGGGCTACGAGCAGTACTTC.

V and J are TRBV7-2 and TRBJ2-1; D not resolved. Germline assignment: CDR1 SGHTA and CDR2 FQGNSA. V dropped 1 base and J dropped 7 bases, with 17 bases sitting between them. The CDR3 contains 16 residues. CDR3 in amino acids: CASSLVSSAIFNEQFF. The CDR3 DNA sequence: TGTGCCAGCAGCTTAGTGAGCTCGGCGATTTTTAATGAGCAGTTCTTC.

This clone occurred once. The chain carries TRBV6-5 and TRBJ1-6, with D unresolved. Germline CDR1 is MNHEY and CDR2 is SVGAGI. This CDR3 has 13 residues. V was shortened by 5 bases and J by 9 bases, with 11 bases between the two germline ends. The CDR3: CASSPRGSSPLHF. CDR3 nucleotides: TGTGCCAGCAGTCCCCGGGGTTCTTCACCCCTCCACTTT.

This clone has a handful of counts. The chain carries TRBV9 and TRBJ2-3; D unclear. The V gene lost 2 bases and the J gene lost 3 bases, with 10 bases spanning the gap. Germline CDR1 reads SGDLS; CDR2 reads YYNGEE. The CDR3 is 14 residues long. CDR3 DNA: TGTGCCAGCAGCGTGAGTTCCTGGACAGATACGCAGTATTTT. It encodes CASSVSSWTDTQYF. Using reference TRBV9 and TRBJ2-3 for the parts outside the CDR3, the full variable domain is DSGVTQTPKHLITATGQRVTLRCSPRSGDLSVYWYQQSLDQGLQFLIQYYNGEERAKGNILERFSAQQFPDLHSELNLSSLELGDSALYFCASSVSSWTDTQYFGPGTRLTVL.

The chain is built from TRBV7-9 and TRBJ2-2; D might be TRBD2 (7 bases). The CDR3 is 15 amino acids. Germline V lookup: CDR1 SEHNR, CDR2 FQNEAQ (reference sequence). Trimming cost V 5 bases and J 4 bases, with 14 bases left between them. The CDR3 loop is CASSRGAEFTGELFF. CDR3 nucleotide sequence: TGTGCCAGCAGCCGGGGGGCCGAATTCACCGGGGAGCTGTTTTTT. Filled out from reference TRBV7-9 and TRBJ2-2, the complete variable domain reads DTGVSQNPRHKITKRGQNVTFRCDPISEHNRLYWYRQTLGQGPEFLTYFQNEAQLEKSRLLSDRFSAERPKGSFSTLEIQRTEQGDSAMYLCASSRGAEFTGELFFGEGSRLTVL.

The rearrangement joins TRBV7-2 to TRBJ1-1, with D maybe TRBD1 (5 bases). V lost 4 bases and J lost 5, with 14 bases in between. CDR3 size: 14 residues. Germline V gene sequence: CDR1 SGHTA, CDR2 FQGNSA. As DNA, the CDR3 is TGTGCCAGCAGCTCAGGCAGGGTGGGGACTGAAGCTTTCTTT. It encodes CASSSGRVGTEAFF.

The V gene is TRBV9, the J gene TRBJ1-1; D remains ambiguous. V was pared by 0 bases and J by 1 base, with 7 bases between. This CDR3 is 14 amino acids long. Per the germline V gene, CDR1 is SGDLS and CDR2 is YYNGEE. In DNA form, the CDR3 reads TGTGCCAGCAGCGTAGACTCTGGGAACACTGAAGCTTTCTTT. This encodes CASSVDSGNTEAFF.

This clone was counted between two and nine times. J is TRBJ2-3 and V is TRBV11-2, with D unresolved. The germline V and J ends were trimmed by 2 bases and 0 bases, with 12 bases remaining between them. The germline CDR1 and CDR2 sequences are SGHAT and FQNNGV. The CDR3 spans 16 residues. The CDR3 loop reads CASSLIPGRSTDTQYF. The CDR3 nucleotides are TGTGCCAGCAGCTTAATCCCTGGGCGTAGCACAGATACGCAGTATTTT. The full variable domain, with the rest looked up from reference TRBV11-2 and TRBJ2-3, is EAGVAQSPRYKIIEKRQSVAFWCNPISGHATLYWYQQILGQGPKLLIQFQNNGVVDDSQLPKDRFSAERLKGVDSTLKIQPAKLEDSAVYLCASSLIPGRSTDTQYFGPGTRLTVL.

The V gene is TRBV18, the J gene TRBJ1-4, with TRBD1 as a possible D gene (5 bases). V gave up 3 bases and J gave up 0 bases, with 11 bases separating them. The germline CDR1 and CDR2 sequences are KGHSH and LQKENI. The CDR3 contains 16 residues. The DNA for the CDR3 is TGTGCCAGCTCACCGGCAGGGTTAACAACTAATGAAAAACTGTTTTTT. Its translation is CASSPAGLTTNEKLFF.

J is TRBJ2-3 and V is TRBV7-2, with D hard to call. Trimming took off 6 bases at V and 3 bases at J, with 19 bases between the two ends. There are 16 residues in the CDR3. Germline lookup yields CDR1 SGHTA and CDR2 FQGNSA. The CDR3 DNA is TGTGCCAGCAGAGGGCCCGCCACCCTCGGGACAGATACGCAGTATTTT. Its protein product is CASRGPATLGTDTQYF.

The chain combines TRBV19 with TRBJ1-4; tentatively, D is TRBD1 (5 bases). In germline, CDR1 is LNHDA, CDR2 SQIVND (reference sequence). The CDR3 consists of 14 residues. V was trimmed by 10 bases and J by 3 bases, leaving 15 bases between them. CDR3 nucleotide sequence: TGTGCCACCCTACCCGGGGCTCCTAATGAAAAACTGTTTTTT. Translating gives CATLPGAPNEKLFF.

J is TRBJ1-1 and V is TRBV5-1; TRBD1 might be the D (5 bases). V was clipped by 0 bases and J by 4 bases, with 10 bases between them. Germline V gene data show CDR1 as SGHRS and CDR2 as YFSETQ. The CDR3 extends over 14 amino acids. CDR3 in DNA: TGCGCCAGCAGCTTGGCAAGGGGCGGCACTGAAGCTTTCTTT. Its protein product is CASSLARGGTEAFF.

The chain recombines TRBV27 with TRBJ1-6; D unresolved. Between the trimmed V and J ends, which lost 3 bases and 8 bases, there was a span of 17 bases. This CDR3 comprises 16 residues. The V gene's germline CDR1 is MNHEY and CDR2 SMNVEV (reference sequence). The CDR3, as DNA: TGTGCCAGCAGTTTTGGTCCTGCACGCTTCTATTCACCCCTCCACTTT. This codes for CASSFGPARFYSPLHF.

The CDR3 spells CASSPPGSNEQYF. The CDR3 bases are TGTGCCAGCTCACCGCCAGGGTCTAACGAGCAGTACTTC. This chain connects TRBV18 to TRBJ2-7; perhaps TRBD1 as D (5 bases). The CDR3 has 13 amino acids. V lost 3 bases and J 5 bases, leaving 11 bases between the germline ends. CDR1 is KGHSH and CDR2 is LQKENI in the germline V gene.

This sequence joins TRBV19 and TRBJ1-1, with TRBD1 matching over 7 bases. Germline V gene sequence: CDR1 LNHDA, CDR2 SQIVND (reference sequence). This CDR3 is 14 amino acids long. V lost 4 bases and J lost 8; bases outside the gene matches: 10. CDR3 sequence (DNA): TGTGCCAGTAGTAGGAGAGACAGGGTCGAAGAAGCTTTCTTT. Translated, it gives CASSRRDRVEEAFF.

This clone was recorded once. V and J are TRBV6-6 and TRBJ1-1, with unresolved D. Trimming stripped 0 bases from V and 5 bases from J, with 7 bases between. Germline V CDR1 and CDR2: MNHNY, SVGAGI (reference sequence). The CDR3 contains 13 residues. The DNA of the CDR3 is TGTGCCAGCAGTTACTCGAGGGAGACTGAAGCTTTCTTT. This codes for CASSYSRETEAFF.

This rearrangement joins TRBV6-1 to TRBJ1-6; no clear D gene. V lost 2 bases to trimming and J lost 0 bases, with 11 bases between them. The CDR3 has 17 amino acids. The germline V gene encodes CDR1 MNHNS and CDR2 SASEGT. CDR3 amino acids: CASSELDRSSYNSPLHF. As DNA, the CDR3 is TGTGCCAGCAGTGAATTAGACCGGAGCTCCTATAATTCACCCCTCCACTTT.